The 2 T cell receptor beta chains below come from one sample, sequenced in a study of human T cells and chemical hapten exposure. MiXCR, run by TCRdb on the RACE reads, gives a single entry per CDR3 protein. The sample holds about 120,000 distinct CDR3 sequences, around 15% seen once. The time point was: patch test 1, 2 weeks after DPC sensitization. Described treatment: therapeutic diphenylcyclopropenone sensitization with weekly scalp DPC. The sample was whole blood, taken in connection with sensitization to the hapten diphenylcyclopropenone (DPC). Every receptor here comes from a man aged 18 to 30 with alopecia areata. Some clones in this sample may be carry-over from other donors' samples.

This chain links TRBV6-5 with TRBJ2-1; 8 bases fit TRBD1. The germline V gene encodes CDR1 MNHEY and CDR2 SVGAGI. The J segment lost 3 bases and the V segment lost 0 bases, leaving 4 bases of the junction unmatched. This CDR3 is 16 amino acids long. The CDR3 DNA reads TGTGCCAGCAGTTACTCTAACAGGGGGGACTACAATGAGCAGTTCTTC. Protein product: CASSYSNRGDYNEQFF.

The chain recombines TRBV12-3 or TRBV12-4 with TRBJ2-5; 14 bases fit TRBD2. V shed 4 bases, J shed 5 bases, and the junction held 12 bases outside the gene matches. The length of the CDR3 is 18 residues. This CDR3 is CASSWTSGGLFFKETQYF. As DNA, the CDR3 is TGTGCCAGCAGTTGGACTAGCGGGGGGCTCTTCTTTAAGGAGACCCAGTACTTC.